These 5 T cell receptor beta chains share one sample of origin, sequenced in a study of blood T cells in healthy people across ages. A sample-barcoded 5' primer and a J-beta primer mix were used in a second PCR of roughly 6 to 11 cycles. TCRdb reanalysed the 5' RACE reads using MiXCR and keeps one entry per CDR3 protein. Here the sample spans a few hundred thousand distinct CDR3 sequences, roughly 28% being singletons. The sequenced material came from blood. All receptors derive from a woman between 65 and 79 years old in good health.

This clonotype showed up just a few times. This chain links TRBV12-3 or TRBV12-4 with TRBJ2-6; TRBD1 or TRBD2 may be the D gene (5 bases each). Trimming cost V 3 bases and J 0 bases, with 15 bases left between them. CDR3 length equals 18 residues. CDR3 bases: TGTGCCAGCAGTTTGTTCGCAGGGAGCGGCTCTGGGGCCAACGTCCTGACTTTC. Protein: CASSLFAGSGSGANVLTF.

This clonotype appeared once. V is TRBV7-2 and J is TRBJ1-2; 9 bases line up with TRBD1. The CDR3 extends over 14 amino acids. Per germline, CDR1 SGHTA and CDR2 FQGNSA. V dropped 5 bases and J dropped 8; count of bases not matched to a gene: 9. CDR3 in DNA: TGTGCCAGCAGCCCGCTACAGGGGGCTGGAGGCTACACCTTC. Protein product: CASSPLQGAGGYTF.

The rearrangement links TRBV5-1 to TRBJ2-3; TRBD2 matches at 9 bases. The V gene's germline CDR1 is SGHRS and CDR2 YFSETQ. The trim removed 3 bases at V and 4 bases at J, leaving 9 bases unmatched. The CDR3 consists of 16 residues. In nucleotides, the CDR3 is TGCGCCAGCAGCTCCGGGCGGGGGGGGCCCCCAGATACGCAGTATTTT. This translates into CASSSGRGGPPDTQYF.

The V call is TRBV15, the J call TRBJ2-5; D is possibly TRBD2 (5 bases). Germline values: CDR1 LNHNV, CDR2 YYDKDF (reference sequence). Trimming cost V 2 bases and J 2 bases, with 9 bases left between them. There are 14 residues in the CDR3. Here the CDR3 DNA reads TGTGCCACCAGCAGACCTCGGGATCAAGAGACCCAGTACTTC. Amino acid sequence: CATSRPRDQETQYF.

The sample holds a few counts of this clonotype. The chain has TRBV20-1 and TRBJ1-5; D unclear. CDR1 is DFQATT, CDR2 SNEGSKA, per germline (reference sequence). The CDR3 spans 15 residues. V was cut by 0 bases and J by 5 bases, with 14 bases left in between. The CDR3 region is CSARETRRGDQPQHF. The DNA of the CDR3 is TGCAGTGCTAGAGAAACCCGACGCGGAGATCAGCCCCAGCATTTT.